Below are 24 T cell receptor beta chains sequenced from a single sample in a study of blood T cell repertoires in COVID-19. Assay used: immunoSEQ multiplex PCR; TCRdb lists only in-frame clones, some missing. The sample holds fewer than 250,000 clones, just under 85% seen once. Material for sequencing was peripheral blood. These receptor sequences come from a woman aged 80 or older with acute or convalescent COVID-19.

The chain couples TRBV7-3 to TRBJ2-7, with 8 nucleotides matching TRBD1. The CDR3 length is 13 residues. V dropped 5 bases and J dropped 3; count of bases not matched to a gene: 3. CDR1 SGHTA and CDR2 FQGTGA come from the germline V gene. The CDR3 region has the DNA TGTGCCAGCAGCCGTACAGGGGGCTACGAGCAGTACTTC. Amino acids: CASSRTGGYEQYF.

The V and J genes are TRBV28 and TRBJ2-5; 8 bases map to TRBD1. The V and J ends lost 6 bases and 5 bases, in that order; junction bases with no gene match: 8. The germline gives CDR1 MDHEN, CDR2 SYDVKM. The CDR3 is 14 amino acids. CDR3 sequence reads: CASSRDRGGETQYF. The CDR3 DNA reads TGTGCCAGCAGCCGTGACAGGGGTGGGGAGACCCAGTACTTC.

The genes are TRBV24-1 and TRBJ2-5; 12 positions match TRBD1. Germline loops: CDR1 KGHDR, CDR2 SFDVKD. V lost 2 bases and J lost 4; bases outside the gene matches: 1. The CDR3 is 15 amino acids. CDR3 sequence (DNA): TGTGCCACCAGTGATTCGGGACAGGGGGCAGAGACCCAGTACTTC. This sequence encodes CATSDSGQGAETQYF.

In its sample, this clone was seen a few times. V is TRBV11-3 and J is TRBJ2-1; tentative D call: TRBD1 (6 bases). This CDR3 comprises 15 residues. The germline V gene has CDR1 SGHNT and CDR2 YENEEA. Trimming took off 0 bases at V and 6 bases at J, with 12 bases between the two ends. The CDR3 bases are TGTGCCAGCAGCTTAGAACAGGGTGGGTTCAATGAGCAGTTCTTC. Its translation is CASSLEQGGFNEQFF.

The rearrangement joins TRBV7-3 to TRBJ1-1; 8 bases are a match to TRBD1. In germline, CDR1 is SGHTA, CDR2 FQGTGA. Trimming removed 5 bases from V and 1 base from J; junction bases left unmatched: 9. This CDR3 has 16 residues. The CDR3 spells CASSLMRTGSNTEAFF. CDR3 DNA sequence: TGTGCCAGCAGCCTAATGAGGACAGGGTCGAACACTGAAGCTTTCTTT.

The chain recombines TRBV20-1 with TRBJ2-2, with a possible D match to TRBD1 (6 bases). Germline V lookup: CDR1 DFQATT, CDR2 SNEGSKA (reference sequence). Trimming stripped 3 bases from V and 4 bases from J, with 9 bases between. CDR3 length equals 13 residues. The CDR3 region has the DNA TGCAGTGCTAGTGACAGGCTCACCGGGGAGCTGTTTTTT. It yields the protein CSASDRLTGELFF.

The gene calls are TRBV7-9 and TRBJ1-5; unclear D gene. Deletions cut 3 bases from V and 0 bases from J, with 12 bases between. Germline CDR1 SEHNR, CDR2 FQNEAQ (reference sequence). This CDR3 region has 16 residues. The chain's CDR3 is CASSFPREYSNQPQHF. The CDR3 DNA follows: TGTGCCAGCAGCTTCCCACGGGAGTATAGCAATCAGCCCCAGCATTTT.

The chain joins TRBV2 to TRBJ2-2; 8 positions match TRBD1. J lost 2 bases, V lost 6 bases, and 5 bases had no gene match. Germline lookup yields CDR1 SNHLY and CDR2 FYNNEI. CDR3 length: 15 residues. The CDR3 bases are TGTGCCAGCAGGGGGACAGGAGGTAACACCGGGGAGCTGTTTTTT. Translated, it gives CASRGTGGNTGELFF.

This clone was observed a handful of times. CDR3 nucleotides: TGTGCCAGCAGCTTCGCGCGGTCGGATCAGCCCCAGCATTTT. The encoded protein is CASSFARSDQPQHF. V usage is TRBV7-9 and J usage is TRBJ1-5, with no clear D. Germline values: CDR1 SEHNR, CDR2 FQNEAQ (reference sequence). The CDR3 is 14 residues long. The germline V and J ends were trimmed by 3 bases and 5 bases, with 11 bases remaining between them.

The chain combines TRBV2 with TRBJ1-2, with D uncertain. CDR3 length: 13 residues. Germline V gene lookup returns CDR1 SNHLY and CDR2 FYNNEI. V gave up 3 bases and J gave up 4 bases, with 9 bases separating them. CDR3 region: CASSDITAYGYTF. The CDR3 DNA sequence: TGTGCCAGCAGTGACATCACAGCCTATGGCTACACCTTC.

The V gene is TRBV3-1 (or the pseudogene TRBV3-2), the J gene TRBJ1-1; D perhaps matches TRBD1 (6 bases). Looked up from germline, CDR1 is LGHDT and CDR2 is YNNKEL (reference sequence). This CDR3 is 15 amino acids long. Trimming shortened V by 10 bases and J by 0 bases, and 18 bases separated the two germline ends. CDR3 amino acids: CATKDGQLLNTEAFF. The CDR3 DNA is TGTGCCACAAAAGATGGACAGTTATTGAACACTGAAGCTTTCTTT.

This clone was detected a few times. The chain uses TRBV28 and TRBJ2-7, with TRBD2 matching over 10 bases. With 2 bases clipped from V and 4 bases from J, the junction kept 8 bases outside the gene matches. The CDR3 is 16 amino acids. Per germline, CDR1 MDHEN and CDR2 SYDVKM. The CDR3 DNA reads TGTGCCAGCAGTTTAGGTGCTAGCGGGAGTTTATACGAGCAGTACTTC. Its translation is CASSLGASGSLYEQYF.

V is TRBV4-1 and J is TRBJ2-2; no clear D gene. The CDR3 length is 15 residues. The V and J ends lost 0 bases and 1 base respectively, with 6 bases between them. Germline values: CDR1 MGHRA, CDR2 YSYEKL. CDR3 residues: CASSQDAQNTGELFF. Written as DNA, the CDR3 is TGCGCCAGCAGCCAAGATGCGCAGAACACCGGGGAGCTGTTTTTT.

This chain uses TRBV6-6 with TRBJ1-1, with D unresolved. Trimming stripped 6 bases from V and 11 bases from J, with 16 bases between. The CDR3 runs 12 residues. Per germline, CDR1 MNHNY and CDR2 SVGAGI (reference sequence). CDR3 in DNA: TGTGCCAGCAGCCAGGACGAGGGTGGGGCTTTCTTT. It specifies CASSQDEGGAFF.

The chain links TRBV4-3 to TRBJ1-1, with 8 bases that match TRBD1. The CDR3 contains 15 residues. Trimming cost V 3 bases and J 5 bases; bases outside gene matches: 8. Germline CDR1 is LGHNA and CDR2 is YSLEER. The CDR3 bases are TGCGCCAGCAGCCACTCGGACAGGGAGGGGACTGAAGCTTTCTTT. Its translation: CASSHSDREGTEAFF.

This clone was counted a few times. CDR3 nucleotide sequence: TGTGCCTGGACCCCGGCCAGGGTAGATGAAAAACTGTTTTTT. Amino acids: CAWTPARVDEKLFF. V gene TRBV30 combines with J gene TRBJ1-4; perhaps TRBD1 as D (5 bases). The CDR3 is made up of 14 amino acids. Trimming shortened V by 4 bases and J by 6 bases, and 15 bases separated the two germline ends. Germline-derived CDR1 and CDR2 are GTSNPN and SVGIG (reference sequence).

V usage is TRBV9 and J usage is TRBJ1-6, with 11 bases aligning to TRBD1. The germline V gene encodes CDR1 SGDLS and CDR2 YYNGEE. J lost 13 bases, V lost 3 bases, and 3 bases had no gene match. There are 13 residues in the CDR3. The CDR3 region is CASSGTGGSPLHF. The CDR3, as DNA: TGTGCCAGCAGCGGGACAGGGGGCTCGCCCCTCCACTTT.

The chain uses TRBV7-3 and TRBJ2-7, with a tentative D call TRBD2 (6 bases). Germline CDR1 reads SGHTA; CDR2 reads FQGTGA. The CDR3 extends over 15 amino acids. V was clipped by 0 bases and J by 3 bases, with 12 bases between them. For the CDR3, the DNA is TGTGCCAGCAGCTTAACGGTCGGGGGAGGCTACGAGCAGTACTTC. Its protein product is CASSLTVGGGYEQYF.

The chain uses TRBV5-4 and TRBJ2-3; 12 bases are shared with TRBD2. Unmatched junction bases numbered 5, after V lost 4 bases and J lost 2 bases. Germline V lookup: CDR1 SGHNT, CDR2 YYREEE (reference sequence). There are 16 residues in the CDR3. CDR3 DNA: TGTGCCAGCAGCGTTCGACTAGCGGGAGTCACAGATACGCAGTATTTT. This gives the protein CASSVRLAGVTDTQYF.

The chain employs TRBV5-4 and TRBJ1-4; 8 bases fit TRBD1. The V and J ends lost 4 bases and 3 bases, in that order; junction bases with no gene match: 5. The CDR3 contains 15 residues. The germline CDR1 and CDR2 sequences are SGHNT and YYREEE (reference sequence). The CDR3 here is CASSPRQGPNEKLFF. CDR3 in DNA: TGTGCCAGCAGCCCACGACAGGGGCCTAATGAAAAACTGTTTTTT.

In its sample, this clone was seen many times. The genes are TRBV4-3 and TRBJ2-1; the match to TRBD2 covers 10 bases. Germline lookup yields CDR1 LGHNA and CDR2 YSLEER. CDR3 length: 19 residues. V dropped 0 bases and J dropped 3; count of bases not matched to a gene: 11. The CDR3 nucleotides read TGCGCCAGCAGCCAAGATTTTAACCCCGCTAGCGGGGGCTACAATGAGCAGTTCTTC. The encoded protein is CASSQDFNPASGGYNEQFF.

The chain recombines TRBV7-3 with TRBJ2-7, with TRBD2 matching 10 bases. J lost 7 bases, V lost 5 bases, and 5 bases had no gene match. Germline CDR1 reads SGHTA; CDR2 reads FQGTGA. This CDR3 comprises 13 residues. CDR3 loop: CASSEAGGQEQYF. The CDR3 nucleotides read TGTGCCAGCAGCGAAGCGGGGGGGCAGGAGCAGTACTTC.

This chain links TRBV11-2 with TRBJ1-2, with TRBD1 identical over 7 bases. The J segment lost 4 bases and the V segment lost 5 bases, leaving 7 bases of the junction unmatched. Germline V gene lookup returns CDR1 SGHAT and CDR2 FQNNGV. The CDR3 consists of 14 residues. CDR3 DNA: TGTGCCAGCAGCCCAGCCGGGACAGTCTATGGCTACACCTTC. Residues: CASSPAGTVYGYTF.

The rearrangement joins TRBV27 to TRBJ2-7; 9 nucleotides align to TRBD1. The CDR3 is 13 residues long. In germline, CDR1 is MNHEY, CDR2 SMNVEV (reference sequence). The V and J ends lost 5 bases and 5 bases, in that order; junction bases with no gene match: 4. CDR3 loop: CASSPRDRDEQYF. In nucleotides, the CDR3 is TGTGCCAGCAGTCCCCGGGACAGGGACGAGCAGTACTTC.